This is a list of T cell receptor beta chains from one sample in a study of PD-L1 blockade in urothelial cancer. Libraries were prepared by immunoSEQ multiplex PCR; TCRdb keeps only in-frame clonotypes and omits some of them. The sample carries tens of thousands of clones, 79% recorded once. Here the sequenced sample was PBMCs, taken around atezolizumab (anti-PD-L1) treatment. All receptors come from a man between 70 and 80 years old with urothelial cancer. CDR3s leave out the opening cysteine and the closing phenylalanine or tryptophan. The D gene is left open where the match is weak.

D | V | CDR3
TRBD2 | TRBV10-3 | AISESERAGGY
- | TRBV7-9 | ASSLGDISTDTQY
TRBD1 | TRBV11-3 | ASSRGGQRTDTQY
TRBD2 | TRBV9 | ASSTRVIAGAYNEQF
TRBD2 | TRBV29-1 | SVDERGTNEQF
TRBD2 | TRBV2 | ASSQGLAGGGDTQY
TRBD1 | TRBV18 | ASSGGQGAPLGIEQY
- | TRBV4-1 | ASSQEWSGGPYEQY
TRBD1 | TRBV11-2 | ASCPGTGATGELF
TRBD1 | TRBV12-5 | ASGIVQGAEETQY
- | TRBV4-1 | ASSQDGRVGATDTQY
- | TRBV18 | ASSRTDRYGYT
- | TRBV5-4 | ASSLGQHQGQY
TRBD1 | TRBV7-2 | ASSLSPRQGANEKLF
TRBD1 | TRBV29-1 | SVDYRGLGETQY
- | TRBV2 | ASSPYQETQY
- | TRBV7-8 | ASSRGTLDSGRYNEKLF
- | TRBV7-2 | ASSDLVPQWRPQY
TRBD2 | TRBV7-6 | ASSLQSGTAAYEQY
- | TRBV2 | ASSRENTGELF
- | TRBV11-1 | ASSPQGVSGAKGDNEQF
TRBD2 | TRBV25-1 | ASSAAGSLDTQY
- | TRBV5-4 | ASSSPGRRGTDTQY
- | TRBV4-2 | ASSQDGGMDQPQH
TRBD1 | TRBV7-9 | ASTSKGAFWAF
- | TRBV5-1 | ASSLPGLSNEKLF
- | TRBV7-2 | ASSDPGGLGYGYT
- | TRBV6-5 | ASRVDWANVLT
TRBD1 | TRBV30 | AWMGPGQGQNTIY